This TCR beta chain was sequenced for a study of CD8+ T cells in alopecia areata. This sample's treatment: oral pan-JAK inhibitor, 5-10 mg twice daily. Reverse transcribed after extraction, RNA yielded cDNA as the sequencing template. Only in-frame clones appear in the TCRdb table, and some are missing; sequencing was by immunoSEQ multiplex PCR. This table has 190,000 or so clones, about three fifths appearing once. Germline lookup yields CDR1 GTSNPN and CDR2 SVGIG (reference sequence). Trimming took 4 bases from V and 7 from J, leaving 13 bases between them. The CDR3 runs to 13 residues. The sequencing here drew on CD4+ T cells sorted from blood, taken at week 4, from a patient treated with tofacitinib. The clonotype was recovered from a human donor with alopecia areata. The rearrangement links TRBV30 to TRBJ1-4; D remains unclear. The CDR3 reads CAWNDGRAEKLFF. The CDR3 DNA sequence: TGTGCCTGGAACGACGGTAGGGCTGAAAAACTGTTTTTT.